Given below is one T cell receptor (beta chain) in context. The antigen is not known. The data were taken from a study of shared clonotypes between healthy human individuals. Study results and caveats: Non-shared clonotypes displayed generation probabilities falling below those of clonotypes present in all four donors.

Cells designated naive CD8 were CD45RO-negative and were positively selected for CCR7, with terminally differentiated effector memory CD45RA+ cells excluded. The study drew its donors from healthy HIV-negative adults without recent acute infections or vaccinations. Libraries were prepared by immunoSEQ multiplex PCR; TCRdb keeps only in-frame clonotypes and omits some of them. This sample yields some 2 million clones, of which approximately 94% are seen a single time; roughly 1% belongs to the top ten. This CDR3 spans 13 amino acids. V was pared by 4 bases and J by 3 bases, with 7 bases between. Germline CDR1 reads MNHEY; CDR2 reads SMNVEV (reference sequence).

This TCR derives from a man between 18 and 29 years old in good health. The source material was naive CD8+ T cells sorted from blood. The rearrangement links TRBV27 to TRBJ1-5; D ambiguous. The CDR3 spells CASSYWYNQPQHF. CDR3 nucleotide sequence: TGTGCCAGCAGTTATTGGTACAATCAGCCCCAGCATTTT.